Each of the 21 T cell receptor beta chains below was sequenced from the same sample in a study of T cells after yellow fever vaccination. MiXCR was run by TCRdb on the 5' RACE reads, yielding one entry per CDR3 protein. This sample carries a few hundred thousand distinct CDR3 sequences, approximately 4% of them seen once, and the ten largest clones take approximately 23%. Sequencing used PBMCs, obtained 5 days after the yellow fever booster vaccination. These receptors were obtained from a man in his late teens or twenties who received the YFV17D yellow fever vaccine.

The table lists this clonotype with many counts. The CDR3 loop is CASGLGFNTGELFF. The DNA of the CDR3 is TGTGCTAGTGGTTTGGGGTTCAACACCGGGGAGCTGTTTTTT. The rearrangement links TRBV12-5 to TRBJ2-2; D is unresolved. The CDR3 loop spans 14 amino acids. CDR1 is LGHNT, CDR2 FRNRAP, per germline. V was trimmed by 1 base and J by 2 bases, leaving 5 bases between them.

The rearrangement joins TRBV6-5 to TRBJ1-5, with D unclear. Germline CDR1 reads MNHEY; CDR2 reads SVGAGI. The CDR3 has 15 amino acids. Deletions cut 1 base from V and 3 bases from J, with 10 bases between. CDR3 sequence reads: CASSYFGGPNQPQHF. DNA of the CDR3: TGTGCCAGCAGTTACTTCGGCGGTCCCAATCAGCCCCAGCATTTT.

This clonotype was recorded a few times. The chain couples TRBV3-1 to TRBJ2-2; TRBD2 is a possible D gene (5 bases). Germline V CDR1 and CDR2: LGHDT, YNNKEL (reference sequence). This CDR3 spans 16 amino acids. With 3 bases removed from V and 0 bases from J, the gap between germline ends came to 11 bases. The CDR3 is CASSQGEFANTGELFF. The CDR3 region has the DNA TGTGCCAGCAGCCAGGGAGAATTCGCGAACACCGGGGAGCTGTTTTTT.

This clonotype was recorded at least ten times. The V call is TRBV7-8, the J call TRBJ2-7; D is possibly TRBD1 (6 bases). V was clipped by 1 base and J by 4 bases, with 14 bases between them. The CDR3 extends over 15 amino acids. Germline V gene data show CDR1 as SGHVS and CDR2 as FQNEAQ. In DNA, the CDR3 is TGTGCCAGCAGCTTAGATCGTGGCAGGGGTTACGAGCAGTACGTC. It is translated as CASSLDRGRGYEQYV.

This clonotype was counted many times. This chain connects TRBV11-2 to TRBJ2-3, with TRBD2 matching over 8 bases. The CDR3 sequence is 16 residues long. Per germline, CDR1 SGHAT and CDR2 FQNNGV. The J segment lost 5 bases and the V segment lost 5 bases, leaving 12 bases of the junction unmatched. As DNA, the CDR3 is TGTGCCAGCAGCCTGAATAGCGGGGCCTCGGGAGATACGCAGTATTTT. Its protein is CASSLNSGASGDTQYF.

The J gene is TRBJ2-2, the V gene TRBV6-5; a weak D match, TRBD1 (5 bases). Trimming left V 3 bases short and J 9 bases short, with 8 bases between. This CDR3 contains 12 residues. Germline V gene lookup returns CDR1 MNHEY and CDR2 SVGAGI. In DNA form, the CDR3 reads TGTGCCAGCAGTTATCAGGGCAGGGAGCTGTTTTTT. It yields the protein CASSYQGRELFF.

The sample holds a few counts of this clonotype. V and J are TRBV12-3 or TRBV12-4 and TRBJ1-5, with a weak D call TRBD1 (5 bases). The V end was cut by 4 bases, the J end by 6 bases, with 16 bases between. This CDR3 comprises 15 residues. DNA of the CDR3: TGTGCCAGCAGTTCCGGGGAGGCGGGGGGTCAGCCCCAGCATTTT. It specifies CASSSGEAGGQPQHF.

This clonotype was seen many times. This chain joins TRBV20-1 and TRBJ1-2, with 8 bases lining up with TRBD1. Germline values: CDR1 DFQATT, CDR2 SNEGSKA (reference sequence). Germline trimming cut 5 bases from V and 3 bases from J; bases unmatched to any gene: 14. The CDR3 runs 16 residues. The CDR3: CSAPRLGSGGDYGYTF. The CDR3, as DNA: TGCAGTGCTCCTCGACTCGGGTCAGGGGGCGACTATGGCTACACCTTC.

Many counts were recorded for this clonotype. This chain uses TRBV7-2 with TRBJ1-3; no definite D call. V was shortened by 0 bases and J by 0 bases, with 6 bases between the two germline ends. Looked up from germline, CDR1 is SGHTA and CDR2 is FQGNSA. The CDR3 sequence is 15 residues long. CDR3 nucleotide sequence: TGTGCCAGCAGCTTAGCAGGGTACTCTGGAAACACCATATATTTT. It codes for CASSLAGYSGNTIYF.

V usage is TRBV6-6 and J usage is TRBJ2-1; 15 nucleotides match TRBD2. J was trimmed by 0 bases and V by 6 bases; bases with no gene match: 6. The CDR3 is 18 residues long. Per germline, CDR1 MNHNY and CDR2 SVGAGI (reference sequence). The CDR3 DNA sequence: TGTGCCAGCAGGGGACTAGCGGGGGGCCCGAGCTCCTACAATGAGCAGTTCTTC. It is translated as CASRGLAGGPSSYNEQFF.

The sample holds many counts of this clonotype. The chain carries TRBV28 and TRBJ2-5; no definite D call. The CDR3 is made up of 13 amino acids. Germline V lookup: CDR1 MDHEN, CDR2 SYDVKM. V lost 3 bases and J 5 bases, leaving 10 bases between the germline ends. This CDR3 reads CASSLSYQETQYF. Here the CDR3 DNA reads TGTGCCAGCAGTTTGTCGTATCAGGAGACCCAGTACTTC.

This clonotype was picked up many times. J is TRBJ2-3 and V is TRBV5-5, with 8 bases lining up with TRBD2. V gave up 4 bases and J gave up 6 bases; unmatched junction bases: 7. This CDR3 is 14 amino acids long. Germline lookup yields CDR1 SGHKS and CDR2 YYEKEE (reference sequence). The CDR3, as DNA: TGTGCCAGCAGCCATCCAGCGGGGGACGATACGCAGTATTTT. Translation: CASSHPAGDDTQYF.

This clonotype was seen a few times. This chain connects TRBV4-3 to TRBJ2-3; D gene uncertain. Germline lookup yields CDR1 LGHNA and CDR2 YSLEER. The ends were cut back, 1 base at V and 1 base at J, with 9 bases in the middle. This CDR3 contains 15 residues. CDR3 sequence reads: CASSQVAFGTDTQYF. The CDR3, as DNA: TGCGCCAGCAGCCAAGTGGCCTTTGGCACAGATACGCAGTATTTT.

This clonotype was observed a handful of times. This chain joins TRBV10-2 and TRBJ1-1; D is possibly TRBD1 (5 bases). The germline CDR1 and CDR2 sequences are WSHSY and SAAADI. There are 14 residues in the CDR3. The V end lost 4 bases, the J end lost 8 bases, and 17 bases lay between the germline ends. Written as DNA, the CDR3 is TGCGCCAGCAGTGTCGACAGCCGCCATACGGAAGCTTTCTTT. Amino acids: CASSVDSRHTEAFF.

In its sample, this clonotype was seen many times. This sequence joins TRBV6-5 and TRBJ1-2; D not resolved. V shed 6 bases and J shed 1 base, with 9 bases lying between them. This CDR3 is built from 13 residues. Germline V CDR1 and CDR2: MNHEY, SVGAGI. CDR3: CASRATRNYGYTF. The CDR3 DNA reads as TGTGCCAGCAGAGCCACCCGTAACTATGGCTACACCTTC.

This clonotype turned up a few times. The rearrangement joins TRBV7-9 to TRBJ1-6, with TRBD1 matching 7 bases. CDR1 SEHNR and CDR2 FQNEAQ come from the germline V gene (reference sequence). The V segment lost 1 base and the J segment 9 bases; nucleotides outside the gene matches: 6. CDR3 length: 15 residues. CDR3 in DNA: TGTGCCAGCAGCTTAGGAGACAGGGATTTTTCACCCCTCCACTTT. Translation gives CASSLGDRDFSPLHF.

This clonotype was seen more than once but under ten times. The V gene is TRBV4-2, the J gene TRBJ1-4, with D unresolved. The CDR3 is 16 amino acids. Looked up from germline, CDR1 is LGHNA and CDR2 is YNFKEQ. The V end lost 0 bases, the J end lost 5 bases, and 13 bases lay between the germline ends. The CDR3 nucleotides read TGTGCCAGCAGCCAAGATTTGGAAGGGTTAAATGAAAAACTGTTTTTT. Protein product: CASSQDLEGLNEKLFF.

This chain connects TRBV19 to TRBJ2-6; no clear D. Per the germline V gene, CDR1 is LNHDA and CDR2 is SQIVND (reference sequence). The CDR3 is made up of 17 amino acids. V lost 3 bases and J lost 0, with 12 bases in between. The CDR3 nucleotides are TGTGCCAGTAGTATGGAACTTACTTTCTCTGGGGCCAACGTCCTGACTTTC. Encoded protein: CASSMELTFSGANVLTF.

This chain connects TRBV12-3 or TRBV12-4 to TRBJ1-5; TRBD1 is a possible D gene (5 bases). The CDR3 spans 14 residues. Trimming pared 6 bases from V and 7 bases from J, leaving 16 bases between. This CDR3 is CASSWGGLGQPQHF. Written as DNA, the CDR3 is TGTGCCAGCAGCTGGGGGGGGTTAGGGCAGCCCCAGCATTTT.

The table lists this clonotype with many counts. The CDR3 region has the DNA TGTGCCAGCAGTCGATCCGCCGGCTCTGGAAACACCATATATTTT. It is translated as CASSRSAGSGNTIYF. The gene calls are TRBV12-3 or TRBV12-4 and TRBJ1-3; no clear D. V lost 5 bases, J lost 0 bases, and 11 bases lay in between. The CDR3 is made up of 15 amino acids.

The chain uses TRBV14 and TRBJ2-1; unclear D gene. V shed 4 bases and J shed 3 bases, with 10 bases lying between them. Germline V gene lookup returns CDR1 SGHDN and CDR2 FVKESK. The length of the CDR3 is 14 residues. CDR3 amino acids: CASSPSGIYNEQFF. Here the CDR3 DNA reads TGTGCCAGCAGCCCATCGGGTATCTACAATGAGCAGTTCTTC.